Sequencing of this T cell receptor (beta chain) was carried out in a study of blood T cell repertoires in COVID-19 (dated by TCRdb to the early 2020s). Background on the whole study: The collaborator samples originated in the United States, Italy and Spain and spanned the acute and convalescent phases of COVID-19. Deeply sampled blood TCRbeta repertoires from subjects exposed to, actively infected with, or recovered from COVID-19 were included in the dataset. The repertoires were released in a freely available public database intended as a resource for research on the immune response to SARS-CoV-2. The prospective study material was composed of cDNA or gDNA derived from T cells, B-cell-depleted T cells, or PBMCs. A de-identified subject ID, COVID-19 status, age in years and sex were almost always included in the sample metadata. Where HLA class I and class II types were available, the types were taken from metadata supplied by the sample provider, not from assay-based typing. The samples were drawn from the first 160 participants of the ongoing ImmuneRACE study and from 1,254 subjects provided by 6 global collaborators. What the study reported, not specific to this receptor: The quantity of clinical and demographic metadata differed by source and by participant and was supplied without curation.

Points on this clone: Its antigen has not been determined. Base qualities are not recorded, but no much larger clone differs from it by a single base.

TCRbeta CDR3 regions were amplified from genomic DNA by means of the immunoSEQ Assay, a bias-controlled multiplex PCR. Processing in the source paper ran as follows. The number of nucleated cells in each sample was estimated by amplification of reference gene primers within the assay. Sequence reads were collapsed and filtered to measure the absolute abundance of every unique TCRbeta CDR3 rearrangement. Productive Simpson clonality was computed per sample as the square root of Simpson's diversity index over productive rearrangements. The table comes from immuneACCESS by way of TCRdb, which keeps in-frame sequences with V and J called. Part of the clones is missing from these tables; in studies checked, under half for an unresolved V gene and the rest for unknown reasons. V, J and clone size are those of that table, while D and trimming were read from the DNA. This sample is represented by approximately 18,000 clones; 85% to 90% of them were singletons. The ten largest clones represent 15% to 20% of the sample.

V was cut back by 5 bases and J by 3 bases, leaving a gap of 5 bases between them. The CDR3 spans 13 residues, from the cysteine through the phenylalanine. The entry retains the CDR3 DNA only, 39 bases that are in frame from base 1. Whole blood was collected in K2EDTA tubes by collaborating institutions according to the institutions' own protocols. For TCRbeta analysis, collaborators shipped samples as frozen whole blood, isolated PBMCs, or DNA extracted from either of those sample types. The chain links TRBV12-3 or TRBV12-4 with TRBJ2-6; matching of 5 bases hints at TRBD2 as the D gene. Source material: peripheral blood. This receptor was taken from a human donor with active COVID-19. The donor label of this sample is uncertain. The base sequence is TGTGCCAGCAGTCGGGGTGGGGCCAACGTCCTGACTTTC. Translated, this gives CASSRGGANVLTF.